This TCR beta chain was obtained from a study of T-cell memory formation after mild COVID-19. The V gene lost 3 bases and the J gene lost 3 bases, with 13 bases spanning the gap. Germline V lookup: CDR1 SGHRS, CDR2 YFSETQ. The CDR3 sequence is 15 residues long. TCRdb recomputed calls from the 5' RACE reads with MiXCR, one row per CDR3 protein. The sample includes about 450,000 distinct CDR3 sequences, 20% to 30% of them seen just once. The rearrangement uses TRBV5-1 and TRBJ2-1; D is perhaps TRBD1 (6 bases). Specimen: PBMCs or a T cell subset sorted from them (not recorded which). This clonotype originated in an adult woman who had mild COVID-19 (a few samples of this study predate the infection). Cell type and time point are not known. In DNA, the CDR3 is TGCGCCAGCAGCTGGGACACCCCGGGCTACAATGAGCAGTTCTTC. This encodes CASSWDTPGYNEQFF.